This TCR beta chain was identified during a study of cytomegalovirus exposure and HLA in healthy donors. For the study at large: There were around 100 million unique TCR beta sequences, drawn from some 180 million T cells, in an earlier analysis. HLA-typed donors were the source of about 85 million unique TCRs held in an early data release.

Note on this clone: Its cognate antigen is unknown.

Findings of the study overall: The presence/absence work took it that sequencing depth was about the same across donors. TCR beta chains numbering approximately 150 were designated cytomegalovirus-associated.

This CDR3 has 16 amino acids. Germline V gives CDR1 SEHNR, CDR2 FQNEAQ (reference sequence). Trimming cost V 0 bases and J 2 bases, with 12 bases left between them. The PCR ran on 60 Vbeta and 13 Jbeta primers. Produced via immunoSEQ multiplex PCR; TCRdb's table is partial and in-frame only. The sample records 200,000 to 250,000 clones, 70% to 90% being singletons. Sequenced sample: PBMCs. This clonotype originated in an older woman in good health and CMV-seropositive. The chain carries TRBV7-9 and TRBJ2-3; TRBD1 might be the D (6 bases). Here the CDR3 reads CASSLAVGTYTDTQYF. CDR3 coding DNA: TGTGCCAGCAGCTTAGCTGTGGGGACATACACAGATACGCAGTATTTT.